This T cell receptor (beta chain) is from a study of vaccination and CD4 T cells after COVID-19 (dated by TCRdb to between 2021 and 2023). With respect to the entire study: SARS-CoV-2 positivity had been established in the convalescent patients by nasal swab PCR, and mild disease was recorded in under ten of these patients and severe disease in one. The convalescent cohort included six males and four females, with two Hispanic individuals, seven Caucasians, two Asians and one multiracial person. Participants received two doses of either the Pfizer-BioNTech BNT162b2 vaccine (n=8) or the Moderna mRNA-1273 vaccine (n=2). Post-COVID blood samples from convalescent patients were collected a median of around 100 days after diagnosis, with a range of 35 to 161 days. Post-vaccine blood samples were collected a median of approximately 68 days after the second vaccine dose, ranging from roughly 14 to 241 days. A few convalescent patients were sampled both early after vaccination (day 14) and late after vaccination (days 161 to 241). The cultures were stimulated with overlapping spike peptide pools from SARS-CoV-2 and from the common cold coronaviruses HCoV-NL63, HCoV-OC43 and HCoV-229E. Control cultures received a CEFX viral epitope pool as the positive control, an HIV-1 Nef peptide pool as the negative control, or no peptide. In 9 to 11 COVID-19 convalescent patients and a handful of infection-naive healthy vaccine recipients, researchers compared the spike-specific CD4+ TCR repertoire from before mRNA vaccination with the repertoire from after.

What the work shows at the level of the full study, not this receptor alone: In convalescent patients, a median approximately 86% of post-vaccine SARS-CoV-2-reactive clones were detected only after vaccination, suggesting vaccine-specific priming. The median count of SARS-CoV-2-reactive clonotypes went up from under 25 after infection to about 40 after vaccination, although the change was not significant. Relatively few convalescent patients were included in the study, and early timepoints after natural infection were not analyzed. In convalescent patients, nearly all vaccine-specific clones (304 of 307) were found to be mono-reactive for SARS-CoV-2 spike rather than cross-reactive with common cold coronaviruses.

Concerning this clonotype: Its recognized antigen is unknown. Base qualities are not at hand, and no much larger clone is one base apart.

Libraries were prepared through PCR. TCR sequencing of DNA from cultured CD4+ T cells used the Oncomine TCR Beta short-read assay at the Johns Hopkins FTIC core. Genomic DNA was extracted from the cultured CD4+ T cells with the QIAamp micro DNA kit. Oncomine TCR Beta libraries from cultured CD4+ T cells were pooled using unique dual indexes and sequenced on an Illumina iSeq 100. The authors' analysis ran thus. Non-productive sequences were removed, and CDR3s not starting with C, not ending with F or W, or shorter than 7 amino acids were discarded. The MANAFEST web application was used to identify antigen-specific clonotypes by comparing peptide-stimulated wells against reference wells and other culture wells. Positive clones required FDR below 0.05, an odds ratio above 5, and productive frequency above 0.1% in at least two of three replicate wells. Clonotypes that were significantly expanded in both SARS-CoV-2 spike wells and at least one common cold coronavirus spike condition were defined as cross-reactive. CDR3 homology was assessed with Levenshtein distances (stringdist) and unrooted phylogenetic trees (ape) in R version 3.6.1. TCRdb's own reprocessing of the public reads used fastp at Q25 and MiXCR and kept productive beta chains. Each CDR3 protein appears once, grouped with its most common genes and DNA. These V and J calls derive from TCRdb rather than the authors' analysis. This sample gives about 21,000 distinct CDR3 sequences in total; 40% to 50% of them show up just once. The ten largest clones capture 9.9% of the sample.

The time point label for this specimen denotes: late sampling 161 to 241 days after vaccination in three convalescent patients. Reading the label with the study, this specimen's treatment or condition is: approximately nine-day PBMC culture with coronavirus spike peptide pools or control peptides (ViraFEST assay). The ViraFEST assay, used in the study, expanded antigen-specific T cells with peptide pools and then identified the expanded clonotypes through TCR sequencing. Positive SARS-CoV-2 PCR tests in the convalescent patients dated from March to December 2020, before Alpha, Beta and Delta variants emerged in the United States. Each well held around 2 million PBMCs cultured in IMDM containing about 5% human AB serum and approximately 10 IU/ml IL-2, with about 10 ug/ml peptide pools added. Half of the culture medium was replaced with fresh IL-2-containing medium on days 3 and 7. CD4+ T cells were isolated after approximately ten days of culture through negative selection using the EasySep CD4+ T cell isolation kit. Ficoll-Paque Plus gradient centrifugation was used to isolate PBMCs from whole blood, and the isolated PBMCs were then either used fresh or cryopreserved at -140C. Culture conditions were generally each tested in triplicate wells.

V is pared back by 4 bases and J by 3 bases, with 15 bases lying between the germline termini. The CDR3 holds 14 amino acids from the cysteine to the phenylalanine. Only CDR3 DNA is held: 42 bases, read in frame from base 1. The CDR1 and CDR2 encoded by the germline V gene are SQVTM and ANQGSEA. The specimen comprised CD4+ T cells from blood, cultured in vitro, sampled about 7 months after SARS-CoV-2 vaccination. Rearrangement joined TRBV29-1 to TRBJ1-1; the D gene is unclear. This sequence originates from a human donor who had recovered from COVID-19. The CDR3 reads as follows: CSVVNSLLYTEAFF. At the DNA level, the sequence is TGCAGCGTTGTGAACAGTCTTCTATACACTGAAGCTTTCTTT. Beyond the CDR3, the reference TRBV29-1 and TRBJ1-1 genes provide the residues; the full variable domain reads: SAVISQKPSRDICQRGTSLTIQCQVDSQVTMMFWYRQQPGQSLTLIATANQGSEATYESGFVIDKFPISRPNLTFSTLTVSNMSPEDSSIYLCSVVNSLLYTEAFFGQGTRLTVV.